Each of the 4 T cell receptor beta chains below was sequenced from the same sample in a study of T cells in localized non-small cell lung cancer. This table comes from immunoSEQ multiplex PCR, and its TCRdb copy is limited to in-frame clones, with some not included. The sample consists of around 6,400 clones, approximately 24% of them appearing once. The material was lung tumor tissue, obtained before any cancer treatment. Receptors originate from an older female donor with stage I lung adenocarcinoma.

This clone was observed a few times. The genes are TRBV11-3 and TRBJ1-2, with D hard to call. Trimming pared 5 bases from V and 0 bases from J, leaving 13 bases between. Germline-derived CDR1 and CDR2 are SGHNT and YENEEA. The CDR3 is 15 residues long. This CDR3 reads CASSPEGPANYGYTF. DNA for the CDR3: TGTGCCAGCAGCCCTGAAGGACCGGCTAACTATGGCTACACCTTC.

This clone rates as medium-sized. The chain uses TRBV11-3 and TRBJ2-2; D is unresolved. CDR3 length: 14 amino acids. The V gene lost 5 bases and the J gene lost 1 base, with 8 bases spanning the gap. Germline V CDR1 and CDR2: SGHNT, YENEEA. The CDR3 bases are TGTGCCAGCAGCAAAATGCAGAACACCGGGGAGCTGTTTTTT. As protein: CASSKMQNTGELFF.

This clone ranks as medium-sized. The chain employs TRBV6-8 and TRBJ1-3; no firm D call. This CDR3 region has 17 residues. Deletions cut 1 base from V and 0 bases from J, with 13 bases between. The germline V gene encodes CDR1 MNHGY and CDR2 SAAAGT. DNA for the CDR3: TGTGCCAGCAGTTACTTGTCAGAACATAACTCTGGAAACACCATATATTTT. Translated, it gives CASSYLSEHNSGNTIYF.

Only a few counts were recorded for this clone. The V call is TRBV6-8, the J call TRBJ2-7, with 7 bases that match TRBD1. In germline, CDR1 is MNHGY, CDR2 SAAAGT. The CDR3 loop spans 15 amino acids. V shed 5 bases and J 2 bases; nucleotides not matched to a gene: 9. The CDR3 region is CASSPMRGRTYEQYF. Written as DNA, the CDR3 is TGTGCCAGCAGTCCCATGAGGGGGCGGACCTACGAGCAGTACTTC.